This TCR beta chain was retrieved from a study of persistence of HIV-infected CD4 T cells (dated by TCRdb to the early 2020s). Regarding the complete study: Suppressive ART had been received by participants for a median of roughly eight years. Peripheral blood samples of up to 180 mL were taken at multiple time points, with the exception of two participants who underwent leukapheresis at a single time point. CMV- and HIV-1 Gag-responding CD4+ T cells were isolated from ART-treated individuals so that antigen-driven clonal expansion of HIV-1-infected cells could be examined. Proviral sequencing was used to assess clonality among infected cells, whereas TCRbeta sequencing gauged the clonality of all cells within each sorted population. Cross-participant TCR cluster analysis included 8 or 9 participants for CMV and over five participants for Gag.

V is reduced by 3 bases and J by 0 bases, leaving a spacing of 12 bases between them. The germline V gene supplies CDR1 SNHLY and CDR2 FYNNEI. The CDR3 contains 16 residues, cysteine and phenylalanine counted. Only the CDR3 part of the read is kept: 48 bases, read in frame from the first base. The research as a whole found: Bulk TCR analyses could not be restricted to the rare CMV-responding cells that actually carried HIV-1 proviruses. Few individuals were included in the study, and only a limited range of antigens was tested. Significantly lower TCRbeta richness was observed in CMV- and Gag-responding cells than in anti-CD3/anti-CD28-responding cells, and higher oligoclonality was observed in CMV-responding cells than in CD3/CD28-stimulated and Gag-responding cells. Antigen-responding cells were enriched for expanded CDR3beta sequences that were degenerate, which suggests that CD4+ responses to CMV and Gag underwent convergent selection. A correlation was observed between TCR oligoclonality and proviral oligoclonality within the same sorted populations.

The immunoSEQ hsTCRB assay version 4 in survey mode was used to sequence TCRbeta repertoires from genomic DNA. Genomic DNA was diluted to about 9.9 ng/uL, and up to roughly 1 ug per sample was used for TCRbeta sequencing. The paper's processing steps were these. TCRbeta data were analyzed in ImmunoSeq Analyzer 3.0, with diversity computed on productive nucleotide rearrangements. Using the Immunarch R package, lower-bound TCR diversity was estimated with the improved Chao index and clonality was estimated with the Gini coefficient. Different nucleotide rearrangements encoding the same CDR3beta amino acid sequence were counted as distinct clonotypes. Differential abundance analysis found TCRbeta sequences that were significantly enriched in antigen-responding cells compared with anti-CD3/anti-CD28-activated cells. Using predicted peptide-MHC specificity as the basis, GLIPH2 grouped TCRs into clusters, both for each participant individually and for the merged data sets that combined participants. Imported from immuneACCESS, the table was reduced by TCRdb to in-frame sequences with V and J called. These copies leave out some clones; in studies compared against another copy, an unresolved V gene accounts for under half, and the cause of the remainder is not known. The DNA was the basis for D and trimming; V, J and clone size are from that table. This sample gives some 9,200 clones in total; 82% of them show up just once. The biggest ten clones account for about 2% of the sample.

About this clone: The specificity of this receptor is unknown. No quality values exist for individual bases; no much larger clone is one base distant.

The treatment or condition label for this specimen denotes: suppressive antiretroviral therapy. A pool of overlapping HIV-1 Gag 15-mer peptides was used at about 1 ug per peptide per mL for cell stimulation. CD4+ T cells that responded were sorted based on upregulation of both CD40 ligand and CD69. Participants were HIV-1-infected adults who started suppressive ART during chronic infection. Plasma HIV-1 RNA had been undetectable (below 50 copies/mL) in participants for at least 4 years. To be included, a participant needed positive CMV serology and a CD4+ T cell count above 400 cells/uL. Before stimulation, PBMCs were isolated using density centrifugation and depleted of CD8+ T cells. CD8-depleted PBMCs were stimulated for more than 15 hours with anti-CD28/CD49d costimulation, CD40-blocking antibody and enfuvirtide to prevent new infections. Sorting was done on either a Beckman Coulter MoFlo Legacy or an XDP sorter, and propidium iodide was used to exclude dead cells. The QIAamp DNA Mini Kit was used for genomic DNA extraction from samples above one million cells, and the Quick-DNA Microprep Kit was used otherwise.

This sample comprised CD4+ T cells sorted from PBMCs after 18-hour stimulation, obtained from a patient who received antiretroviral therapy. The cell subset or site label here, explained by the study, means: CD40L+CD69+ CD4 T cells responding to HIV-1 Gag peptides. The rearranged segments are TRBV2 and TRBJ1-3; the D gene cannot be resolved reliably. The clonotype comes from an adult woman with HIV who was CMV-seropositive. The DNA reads TGTGCCAGCAGTGATCGGTCGGCGAGCTCTGGAAACACCATATATTTT. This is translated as CASSDRSASSGNTIYF.